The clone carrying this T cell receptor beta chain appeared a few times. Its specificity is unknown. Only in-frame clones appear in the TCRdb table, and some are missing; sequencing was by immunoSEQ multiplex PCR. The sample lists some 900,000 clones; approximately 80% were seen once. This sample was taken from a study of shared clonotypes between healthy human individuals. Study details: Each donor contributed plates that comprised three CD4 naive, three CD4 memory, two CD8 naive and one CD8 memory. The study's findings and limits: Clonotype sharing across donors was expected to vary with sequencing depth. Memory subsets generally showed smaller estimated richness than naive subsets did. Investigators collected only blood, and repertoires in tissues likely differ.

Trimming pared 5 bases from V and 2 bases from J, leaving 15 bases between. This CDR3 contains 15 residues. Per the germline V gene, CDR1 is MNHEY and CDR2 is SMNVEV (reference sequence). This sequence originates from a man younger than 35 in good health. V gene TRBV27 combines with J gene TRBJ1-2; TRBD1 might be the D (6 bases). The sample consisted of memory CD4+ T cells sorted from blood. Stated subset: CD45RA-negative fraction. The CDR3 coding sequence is TGTGCCAGCAGTCCGTACAGGGTACGAAACTATGGCTACACCTTC. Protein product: CASSPYRVRNYGYTF.